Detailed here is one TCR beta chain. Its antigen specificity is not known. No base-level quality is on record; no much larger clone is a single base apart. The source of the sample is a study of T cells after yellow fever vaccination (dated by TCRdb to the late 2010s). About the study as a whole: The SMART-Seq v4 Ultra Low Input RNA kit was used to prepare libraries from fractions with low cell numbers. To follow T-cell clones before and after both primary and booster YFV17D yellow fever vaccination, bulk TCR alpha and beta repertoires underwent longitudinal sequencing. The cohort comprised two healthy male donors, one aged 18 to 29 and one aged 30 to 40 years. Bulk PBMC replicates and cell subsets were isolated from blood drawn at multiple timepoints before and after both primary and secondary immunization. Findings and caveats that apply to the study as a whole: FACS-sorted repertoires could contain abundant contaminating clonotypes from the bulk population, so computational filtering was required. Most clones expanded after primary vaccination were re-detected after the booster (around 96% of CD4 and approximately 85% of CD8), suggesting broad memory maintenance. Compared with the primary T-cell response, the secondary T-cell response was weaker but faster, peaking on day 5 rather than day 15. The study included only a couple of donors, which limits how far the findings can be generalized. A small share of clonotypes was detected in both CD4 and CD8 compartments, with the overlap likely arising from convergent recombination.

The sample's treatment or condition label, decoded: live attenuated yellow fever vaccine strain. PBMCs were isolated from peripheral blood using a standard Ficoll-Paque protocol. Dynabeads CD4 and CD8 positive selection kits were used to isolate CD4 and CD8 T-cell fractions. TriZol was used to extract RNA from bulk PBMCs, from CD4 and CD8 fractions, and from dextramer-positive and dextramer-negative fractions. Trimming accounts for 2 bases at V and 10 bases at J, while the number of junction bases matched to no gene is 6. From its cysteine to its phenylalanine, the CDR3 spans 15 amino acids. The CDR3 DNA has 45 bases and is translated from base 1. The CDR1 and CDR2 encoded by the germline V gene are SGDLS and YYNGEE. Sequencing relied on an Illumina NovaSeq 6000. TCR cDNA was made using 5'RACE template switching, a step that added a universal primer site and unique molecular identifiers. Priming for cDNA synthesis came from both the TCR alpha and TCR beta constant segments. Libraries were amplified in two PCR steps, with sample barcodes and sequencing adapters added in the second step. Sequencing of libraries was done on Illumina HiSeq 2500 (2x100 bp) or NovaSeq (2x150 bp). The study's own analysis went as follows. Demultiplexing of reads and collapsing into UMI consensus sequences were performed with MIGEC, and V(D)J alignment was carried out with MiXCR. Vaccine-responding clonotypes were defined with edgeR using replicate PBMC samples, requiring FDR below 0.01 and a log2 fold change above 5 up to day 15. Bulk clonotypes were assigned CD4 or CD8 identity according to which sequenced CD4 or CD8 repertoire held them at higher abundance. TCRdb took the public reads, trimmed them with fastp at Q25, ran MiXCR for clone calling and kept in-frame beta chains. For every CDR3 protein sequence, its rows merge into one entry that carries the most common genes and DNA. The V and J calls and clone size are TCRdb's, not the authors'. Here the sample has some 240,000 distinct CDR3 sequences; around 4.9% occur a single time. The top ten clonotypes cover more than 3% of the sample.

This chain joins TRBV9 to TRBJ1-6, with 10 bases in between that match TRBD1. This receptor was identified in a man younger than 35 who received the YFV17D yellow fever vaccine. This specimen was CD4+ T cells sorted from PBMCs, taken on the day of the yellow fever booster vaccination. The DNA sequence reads TGTGCCAGCAGCGTTACCGGGACAGGGGACTCACCCCTCCACTTT. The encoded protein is CASSVTGTGDSPLHF.